Described below is a single T cell receptor beta chain sequence and its context. Its antigen is not identified. The data derive from a study of cytomegalovirus exposure and HLA in healthy donors. The germline V gene encodes CDR1 GTSNPN and CDR2 SVGIG (reference sequence). The CDR3 loop spans 15 amino acids. The junction had 7 bases not matched to a gene; V was cut back by 0 bases and J by 4 bases. Broader study findings: Later genetic work tied a missense DCLRE1C variant to beta-chain V and J trimming.

Amplification used 60 Vbeta primers and 13 Jbeta primers. TCRdb keeps only in-frame clones here, not all; method: immunoSEQ multiplex PCR. The sample includes some 92,000 clones, approximately 72% of them seen just once. The receptor comes from a man aged 18 to 29 in good health and CMV-seropositive. Sample: PBMCs. The rearrangement links TRBV30 to TRBJ1-2, with 8 bases matching TRBD1. The CDR3 DNA reads TGTGCCTGGAGTGTAGGGACAGGTGACTGCTATGGCTACACCTTC. Protein product: CAWSVGTGDCYGYTF.